This passage covers 20 T cell receptor beta chains from one sample sequenced in a study of blood T cell repertoires in COVID-19. Repertoires were generated with immunoSEQ multiplex PCR, while TCRdb's copy carries only in-frame clones and drops some. The table shows 160,000 or so clones, with about 85% occurring only once. The sample taken for sequencing was peripheral blood. Receptors originate from a man aged 65 to 79 who had recovered from COVID-19.

This chain joins TRBV3-1 (or the pseudogene TRBV3-2) and TRBJ2-1; D is unclear. The CDR3 runs to 12 residues. Trimming took off 2 bases at V and 5 bases at J, with 4 bases between the two ends. Germline V lookup: CDR1 LGHDT, CDR2 YNNKEL (reference sequence). The CDR3 spells CASSQTDNEQFF. DNA for the CDR3: TGTGCCAGCAGCCAAACGGACAATGAGCAGTTCTTC.

The chain employs TRBV5-1 and TRBJ2-7; TRBD1 matches 9 bases. CDR1 and CDR2 from the germline V gene are SGHRS and YFSETQ. The CDR3 contains 14 residues. The ends lost 3 bases at V and 6 bases at J; junction bases unmatched: 7. This chain's CDR3 is CASSSGQGWSEQYF. The DNA of the CDR3 is TGCGCCAGCAGCTCCGGACAGGGGTGGTCCGAGCAGTACTTC.

As to this clone: Additional DNA sequences in this sample encode the identical CDR3. The rearrangement links TRBV5-1 to TRBJ2-3, with 7 nucleotides matching TRBD2. This CDR3 has 14 residues. With V trimmed by 1 base and J by 1 base, 0 bases remained unmatched. Per germline, CDR1 SGHRS and CDR2 YFSETQ. CDR3 DNA sequence: TGCGCCAGCAGCTTGCTAGCGGGCACAGATACGCAGTATTTT. Protein product: CASSLLAGTDTQYF.

This chain joins TRBV27 and TRBJ2-7; D is perhaps TRBD2 (6 bases). There are 14 residues in the CDR3. V dropped 3 bases and J dropped 3 bases, with 12 bases sitting between them. Germline CDR1 reads MNHEY; CDR2 reads SMNVEV (reference sequence). This CDR3 is CASSFRGLFYEQYF. The CDR3 DNA sequence: TGTGCCAGCAGTTTTCGGGGACTTTTCTACGAGCAGTACTTC.

This clone was seen more than once but under ten times. The V and J genes are TRBV28 and TRBJ2-7; 9 nucleotides align to TRBD1. Losses at the gene ends were 7 bases for V and 2 bases for J; bases not matched to a gene: 6. This CDR3 spans 14 amino acids. Germline CDR1 is MDHEN and CDR2 is SYDVKM. CDR3 nucleotides: TGTGCCAGCACCTTATACAGGGGGCCCTACGAGCAGTACTTC. Its protein product is CASTLYRGPYEQYF.

The rearrangement links TRBV28 to TRBJ1-6; 7 nucleotides line up with TRBD1. This CDR3 comprises 14 residues. Germline V gene sequence: CDR1 MDHEN, CDR2 SYDVKM. J lost 6 bases, V lost 3 bases, and 2 bases had no gene match. The CDR3 loop reads CASSLGQRNSPLHF. For the CDR3, the DNA is TGTGCCAGCAGTTTGGGACAGCGTAATTCACCCCTCCACTTT.

This chain connects TRBV11-2 to TRBJ1-2, with D perhaps matching TRBD1 (5 bases). The CDR3 length is 15 residues. V was cut by 1 base and J by 4 bases, with 13 bases left in between. Germline CDR1 SGHAT, CDR2 FQNNGV. The CDR3 DNA reads TGTGCCAGCAGCTTAGTTGCCCAGGGTAGCTATGGCTACACCTTC. It codes for CASSLVAQGSYGYTF.

The rearrangement joins TRBV6-2 or TRBV6-3 to TRBJ1-4; 7 bases match TRBD1. V lost 6 bases to trimming and J lost 8 bases; unmatched junction nucleotides: 6. The CDR3 runs 13 residues. Germline V gene lookup returns CDR1 MNHEY and CDR2 SVGEGT. The CDR3 here is CASSRGMSEKLFF. The CDR3, as DNA: TGTGCCAGCAGCAGGGGGATGTCCGAAAAACTGTTTTTT.

The chain is built from TRBV28 and TRBJ1-5; no reliable D call. Germline loops: CDR1 MDHEN, CDR2 SYDVKM. Trimming removed 1 base at V and 4 bases at J, with 11 bases between. The CDR3 extends over 15 amino acids. The DNA for the CDR3 is TGTGCCAGCAGTTTATTATACGGGAGGAATCAGCCCCAGCATTTT. The encoded protein is CASSLLYGRNQPQHF.

This chain uses TRBV10-2 with TRBJ2-7; 9 bases map to TRBD2. The CDR3 is 14 residues long. J lost 3 bases, V lost 5 bases, and 5 bases had no gene match. Germline V gene lookup returns CDR1 WSHSY and CDR2 SAAADI. This chain's CDR3 is CASSPAGGGYEQYF. The DNA of the CDR3 is TGCGCCAGCAGTCCAGCGGGAGGAGGCTACGAGCAGTACTTC.

The chain's CDR3 is CASRVAVDKNIQYF. CDR3 nucleotides: TGCGCCAGCAGGGTAGCGGTTGACAAAAACATTCAGTACTTC. The rearrangement joins TRBV5-1 to TRBJ2-4; a possible D gene is TRBD2 (6 bases). Trimming left V 5 bases short and J 3 bases short, with 12 bases between. CDR1 is SGHRS, CDR2 YFSETQ, per germline. The CDR3 totals 14 residues.

The V call is TRBV29-1, the J call TRBJ2-6; D perhaps matches TRBD1 (6 bases). There are 14 residues in the CDR3. The germline V gene has CDR1 SQVTM and CDR2 ANQGSEA. The V gene lost 1 base and the J gene lost 2 bases, with 6 bases spanning the gap. This CDR3 reads CSVEGGPGANVLTF. In nucleotides, the CDR3 is TGCAGCGTTGAAGGGGGGCCTGGGGCCAACGTCCTGACTTTC.

J is TRBJ2-1 and V is TRBV6-2 or TRBV6-3, with 12 positions matching TRBD2. Germline V gives CDR1 MNHEY, CDR2 SVGEGT. The V segment lost 5 bases and the J segment 4 bases; nucleotides outside the gene matches: 9. This CDR3 contains 17 residues. CDR3 residues: CASSGATSGSMYNEQFF. Written as DNA, the CDR3 is TGTGCCAGCAGTGGGGCGACTAGCGGGAGTATGTACAATGAGCAGTTCTTC.

The V call is TRBV19, the J call TRBJ2-5; D gene uncertain. The ends were cut back, 7 bases at V and 3 bases at J, with 12 bases in the middle. The CDR3 is 13 residues long. The germline CDR1 and CDR2 sequences are LNHDA and SQIVND (reference sequence). Here the CDR3 DNA reads TGTGCCAGTAATGGTGGCCACAAAGAGACCCAGTACTTC. Amino acid sequence: CASNGGHKETQYF.

This clone was counted between two and nine times. An end of the junction differs from the germline gene, which may be a read error. CDR3 protein: CASSLPLGGAIF. For the CDR3, the DNA is TGTGCCAGCAGCTTACCCCTCGGAGGCGCGATCTTC. The chain has TRBV7-8 and TRBJ2-1; tentative D call: TRBD2 (5 bases). The CDR3 contains 12 residues. Germline lookup yields CDR1 SGHVS and CDR2 FQNEAQ.

This clone turned up a few times. The V gene is TRBV11-3, the J gene TRBJ2-7; 12 nucleotides line up with TRBD1. CDR1 and CDR2 from the germline V gene are SGHNT and YENEEA. The CDR3 is 15 residues long. J lost 4 bases, V lost 2 bases, and 3 bases had no gene match. The DNA for the CDR3 is TGTGCCAGCAGCTTACGGGGACAGGGGGCTTACGAGCAGTACTTC. It specifies CASSLRGQGAYEQYF.

This sequence joins TRBV28 and TRBJ2-3, with TRBD1 matching over 8 bases. The CDR3 runs 15 residues. After removal of 7 bases from V and 0 bases from J, the junction contained 6 bases not matched to a gene. Germline V gives CDR1 MDHEN, CDR2 SYDVKM. The CDR3 coding sequence is TGTGCCAGCACCCCGGCAGGGGGCAGCACAGATACGCAGTATTTT. It translates to CASTPAGGSTDTQYF.

For the CDR3, the DNA is TGTGCCAGTTCAGACAGGGGGGGACCCAATCAGCCCCAGCATTTT. This translates into CASSDRGGPNQPQHF. This chain connects TRBV19 to TRBJ1-5; 9 positions agree with TRBD1. The CDR3 contains 15 residues. Germline CDR1 reads LNHDA; CDR2 reads SQIVND (reference sequence). V lost 8 bases to trimming and J lost 3 bases; unmatched junction nucleotides: 8.

V and J are TRBV10-3 and TRBJ1-1, with D maybe TRBD1 (5 bases). V shed 0 bases and J shed 11 bases, with 16 bases lying between them. The CDR3 is 14 amino acids. From germline, CDR1 is ENHRY and CDR2 SYGVKD. The CDR3 sequence is CAISESGGPSQAFF. The CDR3 DNA sequence: TGTGCCATCAGTGAGTCGGGGGGTCCCAGCCAGGCTTTCTTT.

The chain recombines TRBV13 with TRBJ2-5; 12 nucleotides agree with TRBD2. Germline V gene lookup returns CDR1 PRHDT and CDR2 FYEKMQ (reference sequence). V dropped 5 bases and J dropped 2; count of bases not matched to a gene: 6. CDR3 length: 16 residues. In DNA, the CDR3 is TGTGCCAGCAGCCCGAGGACTAGCGGGGCGCAAGAGACCCAGTACTTC. Translation: CASSPRTSGAQETQYF.